This T cell receptor beta chain emerged from a study of vaccination effects on CD4 cells after COVID-19. Points from the study as a whole: Marked contraction was observed in infection-induced and vaccine-induced clones late after vaccination.

This clone appeared once. The antigen remains unidentified. Subsequent to a culture period of about nine days, CD4+ T cells were isolated. Their SARS-CoV-2 infection, verified by PCR, occurred between March and December 2020. V dropped 4 bases and J dropped 7; count of bases not matched to a gene: 7. Germline values: CDR1 MDHEN, CDR2 SYDVKM. The CDR3 is 14 amino acids. Here immunoSEQ multiplex PCR was the method, and the copy in TCRdb shows in-frame clones only, minus some. The table has 50,000 to 70,000 clones, approximately 78% seen once. The source of this sequence is a human donor who had a prior SARS-CoV-2 infection. The chain uses TRBV28 and TRBJ1-2; 9 bases agree with TRBD1. Sample: CD4+ T cells from PBMCs cultured without peptide, taken before COVID-19 vaccination. The CDR3 loop reads CASSSGTGYGGYTF. The CDR3 nucleotides read TGTGCCAGCAGTTCCGGGACAGGGTACGGTGGCTACACCTTC.